This TCR beta chain comes out of a study of Graves' ophthalmopathy and Graves' hyperthyroidism. Study findings and constraints: Ophthalmopathy and stable hyperthyroidism were discriminated by a 13-signature model, with over 85% sensitivity and approximately 77% specificity. Most expanded clonotypes in thyroid above 0.001 frequency also showed up in blood.

Amplification from RNA transcripts yielded the TCR beta CDR3 regions. First-round RT-PCR with HTBI primers preceded a second-round multiplex PCR. TCRdb re-called the multiplex PCR reads through MiXCR, storing one row per CDR3 protein. The repertoire consists of hundreds of thousands of distinct CDR3 sequences, with around 50% occurring once and the leading ten covering roughly 45%. Other autoimmune diseases, uncontrolled infections, pregnancy or lactation excluded patients from enrollment. As the starting material, 9.5 to 10 ml of fresh peripheral blood yielded the PBMCs. Regarding this clonotype: The target antigen is unknown.

The sequencing input was peripheral blood. This sequence originates from an adult man with Graves' ophthalmopathy.

The CDR3 DNA reads TGCGCCAGCAGCCAGGGACTAGCGGTGCGACCCTACGAGCAGTACTTC. It specifies CASSQGLAVRPYEQYF. The chain carries TRBV10-1 and TRBJ2-7; 11 bases match TRBD2. This CDR3 has 16 residues. J gave up 2 bases and V 6 bases, and 9 bases lay outside the gene matches. Germline assignment: CDR1 WNHNN and CDR2 SYGVQD (reference sequence).